Presented here are 21 T cell receptor beta chains from one specimen sequenced in a study of blood T cell repertoires in COVID-19. TCRdb's table, derived via immunoSEQ multiplex PCR, lists solely in-frame clones and lacks some. This table holds about 69,000 clones, around 79% found once. The sequenced material came from peripheral blood. These receptors all come from a man aged 60 to 75 with acute or convalescent COVID-19.

The chain has TRBV10-2 and TRBJ2-1; weak D call: TRBD2 (7 bases). This CDR3 is 13 amino acids long. Germline V lookup: CDR1 WSHSY, CDR2 SAAADI. V was cut by 4 bases and J by 12 bases, with 16 bases left in between. The CDR3 reads CASSGRGGPVQFF. The CDR3 DNA reads as TGCGCCAGCAGTGGTAGGGGGGGGCCCGTGCAGTTCTTC.

This rearrangement joins TRBV9 to TRBJ1-2; perhaps TRBD1 as D (5 bases). Trimming pared 6 bases from V and 6 bases from J, leaving 15 bases between. Looked up from germline, CDR1 is SGDLS and CDR2 is YYNGEE. This CDR3 spans 13 amino acids. CDR3 in DNA: TGTGCCAGCACCAGCGGGACGACGAATGGCTACACCTTC. It translates to CASTSGTTNGYTF.

The chain is built from TRBV6-5 and TRBJ2-3; 7 positions match TRBD2. Looked up from germline, CDR1 is MNHEY and CDR2 is SVGAGI. The CDR3 loop spans 15 amino acids. Trimming removed 6 bases from V and 4 bases from J; junction bases left unmatched: 10. The CDR3, as DNA: TGTGCCAGCAGCACCGGCCGGACTAGTGCAGATACGCAGTATTTT. Protein product: CASSTGRTSADTQYF.

V usage is TRBV20-1 and J usage is TRBJ2-7; perhaps TRBD1 as D (5 bases). The germline V gene encodes CDR1 DFQATT and CDR2 SNEGSKA (reference sequence). The CDR3 is 11 amino acids. The V gene lost 5 bases and the J gene lost 6 bases, with 11 bases spanning the gap. The CDR3 coding sequence is TGCAGTGCTCTAGGGGTAGGCGAGCAGTACTTC. It encodes CSALGVGEQYF.

V and J are TRBV9 and TRBJ2-1, with 7 bases identical to TRBD2. CDR3 length equals 15 residues. Per the germline V gene, CDR1 is SGDLS and CDR2 is YYNGEE. V lost 0 bases, J lost 7 bases, and 7 bases stayed unmatched. The chain's CDR3 is CASSVGLAAWNEQFF. The CDR3 nucleotides are TGTGCCAGCAGCGTAGGGCTAGCGGCCTGGAATGAGCAGTTCTTC.

V usage is TRBV4-2 and J usage is TRBJ2-5, with a possible D match to TRBD2 (7 bases). V lost 0 bases, J lost 7 bases, and 15 bases lay in between. The CDR3 runs 15 residues. In germline, CDR1 is LGHNA, CDR2 YNFKEQ. The CDR3 region has the DNA TGTGCCAGCAGCCAAGATGAGGGGGGGCCTGGGACCCAGTACTTC. Its protein is CASSQDEGGPGTQYF.

The chain employs TRBV24-1 and TRBJ2-1; D is undetermined. V was trimmed by 3 bases and J by 7 bases, leaving 15 bases between them. The CDR3 is 15 amino acids. CDR1 is KGHDR and CDR2 is SFDVKD in the germline V gene. The CDR3 is CATSDARGFGNEQFF. CDR3 bases: TGTGCCACCAGTGATGCTCGCGGTTTCGGGAATGAGCAGTTCTTC.

The chain links TRBV13 to TRBJ1-1; D might be TRBD1 (6 bases). Germline CDR1 and CDR2: PRHDT and FYEKMQ (reference sequence). V was pared by 2 bases and J by 5 bases, with 9 bases between. The CDR3 consists of 13 residues. CDR3 DNA: TGTGCCAGCAGCTTATACAGGGATACTGAAGCTTTCTTT. It specifies CASSLYRDTEAFF.

V gene TRBV2 combines with J gene TRBJ1-2, with D maybe TRBD1 (6 bases). This CDR3 contains 15 residues. Trimming cost V 6 bases and J 0 bases, with 14 bases left between them. Germline V gives CDR1 SNHLY, CDR2 FYNNEI. The CDR3 bases are TGTGCCAGCAGGGGGGACAACCTAGCTAACTATGGCTACACCTTC. This codes for CASRGDNLANYGYTF.

This sequence joins TRBV5-4 and TRBJ2-3, with a tentative D call TRBD1 (5 bases). The CDR3 is 16 residues long. Germline V gives CDR1 SGHNT, CDR2 YYREEE (reference sequence). V was pared by 0 bases and J by 2 bases, with 13 bases between. CDR3 in amino acids: CASSLETAVDTDTQYF. The CDR3 bases are TGTGCCAGCAGCTTGGAGACAGCCGTCGACACAGATACGCAGTATTTT. Looking up the rest from reference TRBV5-4 and TRBJ2-3 gives the full variable domain: ETGVTQSPTHLIKTRGQQVTLRCSSQSGHNTVSWYQQALGQGPQFIFQYYREEENGRGNFPPRFSGLQFPNYSSELNVNALELDDSALYLCASSLETAVDTDTQYFGPGTRLTVL.

This clone was observed once. The genes are TRBV7-2 and TRBJ1-4; D gene uncertain. The CDR3 contains 15 residues. Germline assignment: CDR1 SGHTA and CDR2 FQGNSA. The V and J ends lost 1 base and 10 bases respectively, with 16 bases between them. The CDR3 region is CASSLEVTVGGKLFF. The DNA of the CDR3 is TGTGCCAGCAGCTTAGAGGTCACGGTGGGAGGAAAACTGTTTTTT.

This clone was seen more than once but under ten times. V and J are TRBV18 and TRBJ1-1, with 9 positions matching TRBD1. The CDR3 is 18 amino acids. V trimming: 1 base; J trimming: 4 bases; junction bases outside the gene matches: 13. The germline V gene has CDR1 KGHSH and CDR2 LQKENI. The CDR3 DNA reads as TGTGCCAGCTCACCACGAATGGGACAGGGCCGTTGGGGCACTGAAGCTTTCTTT. Protein: CASSPRMGQGRWGTEAFF. Drawing the rest from reference TRBV18 and TRBJ1-1, the complete variable domain is NAGVMQNPRHLVRRRGQEARLRCSPMKGHSHVYWYRQLPEEGLKFMVYLQKENIIDESGMPKERFSAEFPKEGPSILRIQQVVRGDSAAYFCASSPRMGQGRWGTEAFFGQGTRLTVV.

V and J are TRBV14 and TRBJ2-3; the D is unclear. Germline CDR1 and CDR2: SGHDN and FVKESK. The length of the CDR3 is 8 residues. CDR3 coding DNA: TGTATAACAGATACGCAGTATTTT. Its protein is CITDTQYF.

The chain is built from TRBV24-1 and TRBJ2-2; 13 nucleotides line up with TRBD2. CDR1 is KGHDR and CDR2 is SFDVKD in the germline V gene. This CDR3 contains 17 residues. V was clipped by 9 bases and J by 0 bases; unmatched bases: 6. DNA for the CDR3: TGTGCCACCTCCGGGACTAGCGGGGCCACGAACACCGGGGAGCTGTTTTTT. Protein sequence: CATSGTSGATNTGELFF.

This chain connects TRBV19 to TRBJ1-4, with 7 positions matching TRBD1. The germline gives CDR1 LNHDA, CDR2 SQIVND (reference sequence). The V segment lost 3 bases and the J segment 5 bases; nucleotides outside the gene matches: 3. The CDR3 consists of 14 residues. CDR3: CASSIAQGNEKLFF. In nucleotides, the CDR3 is TGTGCCAGTAGTATTGCACAGGGGAATGAAAAACTGTTTTTT.

This rearrangement joins TRBV6-6 to TRBJ2-3, with 10 bases fitting TRBD2. V shed 8 bases and J 5 bases; nucleotides not matched to a gene: 7. Germline V CDR1 and CDR2: MNHNY, SVGAGI (reference sequence). This CDR3 has 14 residues. The CDR3 spells CASLLAGVKDTQYF. The CDR3 DNA follows: TGTGCCAGCTTGCTAGCGGGGGTGAAAGATACGCAGTATTTT.

The J gene is TRBJ2-1, the V gene TRBV18; D is ambiguous. The CDR3 covers 13 residues. V lost 2 bases, J lost 4 bases, and 6 bases lay in between. Germline V gives CDR1 KGHSH, CDR2 LQKENI. DNA for the CDR3: TGTGCCAGCTCACCAAACAGTTACAATGAGCAGTTCTTC. This encodes CASSPNSYNEQFF.

This clone has just one count. V and J are TRBV6-2 or TRBV6-3 and TRBJ2-1, with a possible D match to TRBD2 (5 bases). Trimming cost V 6 bases and J 4 bases, with 22 bases left between them. This CDR3 comprises 17 residues. Per the germline V gene, CDR1 is MNHEY and CDR2 is SVGEGT. DNA of the CDR3: TGTGCCAGCAGCCCCCCGCTGGGCGGAGGAATATACAATGAGCAGTTCTTC. This translates into CASSPPLGGGIYNEQFF.

For this clone: Mismatch with germline at one junction end may stem from a read error. CDR3 residues: CASSAGQYYSPLLF. For the CDR3, the DNA is TGTGCCAGCAGCGCGGGACAGTATTATTCACCCCTCCTCTTT. The chain combines TRBV9 with TRBJ1-6; the match to TRBD1 covers 7 bases. Germline CDR1 and CDR2: SGDLS and YYNGEE. This CDR3 region has 14 residues. The whole variable domain, filled in from reference TRBV9 and TRBJ1-6, reads DSGVTQTPKHLITATGQRVTLRCSPRSGDLSVYWYQQSLDQGLQFLIQYYNGEERAKGNILERFSAQQFPDLHSELNLSSLELGDSALYFCASSAGQYYSPLLFGNGTRLTVT.

This rearrangement joins TRBV4-3 to TRBJ2-5; 9 nucleotides line up with TRBD2. Germline CDR1 LGHNA, CDR2 YSLEER. Trimming at V came to 1 base and at J to 4 bases, leaving 4 bases not matched to a gene. This CDR3 is 15 amino acids long. The CDR3: CASSQGTSVRETQYF. CDR3 nucleotide sequence: TGCGCCAGCAGCCAAGGGACTAGCGTCCGAGAGACCCAGTACTTC.

This chain links TRBV19 with TRBJ2-1; 10 nucleotides line up with TRBD2. This CDR3 spans 14 amino acids. CDR1 is LNHDA, CDR2 SQIVND, per germline (reference sequence). J lost 8 bases, V lost 6 bases, and 7 bases had no gene match. The CDR3 spells CASSQGTSAYEQFF. The CDR3 DNA reads TGTGCCAGTAGCCAAGGGACTAGCGCATATGAGCAGTTCTTC.